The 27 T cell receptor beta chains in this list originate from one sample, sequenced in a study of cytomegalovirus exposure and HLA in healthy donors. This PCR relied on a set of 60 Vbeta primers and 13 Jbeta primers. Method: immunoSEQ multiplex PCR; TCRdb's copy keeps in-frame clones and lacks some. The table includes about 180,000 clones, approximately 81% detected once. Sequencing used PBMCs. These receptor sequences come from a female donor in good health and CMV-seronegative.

CDR3 residues: CASREAVWAQETQYF. Here the CDR3 DNA reads TGTGCCAGTCGGGAGGCAGTCTGGGCCCAAGAGACCCAGTACTTC. The V gene is TRBV6-1, the J gene TRBJ2-5; 7 nucleotides agree with TRBD2. The CDR3 is 15 amino acids. CDR1 is MNHNS and CDR2 is SASEGT in the germline V gene. V lost 9 bases and J lost 1; bases outside the gene matches: 11.

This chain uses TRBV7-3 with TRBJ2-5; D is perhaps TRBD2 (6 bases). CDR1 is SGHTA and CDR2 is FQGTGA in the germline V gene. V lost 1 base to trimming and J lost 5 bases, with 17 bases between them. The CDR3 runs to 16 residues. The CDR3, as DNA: TGTGCCAGCAGCTTAATGGGGCAGGGAGGTGGCGAGACCCAGTACTTC. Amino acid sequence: CASSLMGQGGGETQYF.

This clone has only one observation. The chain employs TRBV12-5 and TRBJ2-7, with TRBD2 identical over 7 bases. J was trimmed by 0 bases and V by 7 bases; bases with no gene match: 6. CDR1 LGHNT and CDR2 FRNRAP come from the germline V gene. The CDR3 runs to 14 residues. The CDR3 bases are TGTGCTAGTGTCCCCCGGGGGGTCTCCTACGAGCAGTACTTC. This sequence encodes CASVPRGVSYEQYF.

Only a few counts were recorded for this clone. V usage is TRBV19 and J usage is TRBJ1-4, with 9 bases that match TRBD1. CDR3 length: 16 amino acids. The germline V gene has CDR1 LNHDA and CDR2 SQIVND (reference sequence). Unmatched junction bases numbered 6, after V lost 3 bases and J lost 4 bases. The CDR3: CASSIGTGRINEKLFF. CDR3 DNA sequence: TGTGCCAGTAGTATTGGGACAGGGAGAATTAATGAAAAACTGTTTTTT.

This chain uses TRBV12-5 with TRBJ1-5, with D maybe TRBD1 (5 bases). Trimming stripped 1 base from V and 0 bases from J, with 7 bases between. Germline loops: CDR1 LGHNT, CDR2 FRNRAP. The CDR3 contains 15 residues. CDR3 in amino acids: CASGLGQSSNQPQHF. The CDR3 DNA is TGTGCTAGTGGTTTGGGACAGTCTAGCAATCAGCCCCAGCATTTT.

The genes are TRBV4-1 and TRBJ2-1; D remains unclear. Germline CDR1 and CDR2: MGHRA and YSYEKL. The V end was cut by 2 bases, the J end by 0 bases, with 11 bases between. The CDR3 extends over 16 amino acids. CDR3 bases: TGCGCCAGCAGCCAACCTATACTGAGCTCCTACAATGAGCAGTTCTTC. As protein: CASSQPILSSYNEQFF.

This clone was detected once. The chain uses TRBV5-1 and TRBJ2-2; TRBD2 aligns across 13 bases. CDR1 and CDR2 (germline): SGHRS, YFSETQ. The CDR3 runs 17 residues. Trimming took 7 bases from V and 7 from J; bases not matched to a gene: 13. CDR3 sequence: CASVFFPGLAGRGELFF. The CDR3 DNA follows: TGCGCCAGCGTATTCTTTCCGGGACTAGCGGGACGCGGGGAGCTGTTTTTT. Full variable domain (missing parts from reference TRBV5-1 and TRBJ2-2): KAGVTQTPRYLIKTRGQQVTLSCSPISGHRSVSWYQQTPGQGLQFLFEYFSETQRNKGNFPGRFSGRQFSNSRSEMNVSTLELGDSALYLCASVFFPGLAGRGELFFGEGSRLTVL.

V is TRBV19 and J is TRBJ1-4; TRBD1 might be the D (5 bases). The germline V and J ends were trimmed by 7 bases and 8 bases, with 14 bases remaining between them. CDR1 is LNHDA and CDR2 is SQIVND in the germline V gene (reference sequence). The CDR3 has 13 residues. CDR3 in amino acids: CASKPGAGEKLFF. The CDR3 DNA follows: TGTGCCAGTAAGCCGGGCGCAGGGGAAAAACTGTTTTTT.

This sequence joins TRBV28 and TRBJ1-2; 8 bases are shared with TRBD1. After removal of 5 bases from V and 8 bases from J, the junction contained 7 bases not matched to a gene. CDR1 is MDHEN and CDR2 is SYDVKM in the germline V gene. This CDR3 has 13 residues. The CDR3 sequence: CASSPQGVGGYTF. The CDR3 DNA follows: TGTGCCAGCAGTCCACAGGGGGTTGGCGGCTACACCTTC.

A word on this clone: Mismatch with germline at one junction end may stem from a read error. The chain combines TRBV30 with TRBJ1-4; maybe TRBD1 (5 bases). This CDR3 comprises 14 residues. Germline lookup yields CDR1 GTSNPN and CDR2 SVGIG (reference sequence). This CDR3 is CAWSAGRVNGKLFF. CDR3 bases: TGTGCCTGGAGTGCGGGCAGGGTTAATGGAAAACTGTTTTTT.

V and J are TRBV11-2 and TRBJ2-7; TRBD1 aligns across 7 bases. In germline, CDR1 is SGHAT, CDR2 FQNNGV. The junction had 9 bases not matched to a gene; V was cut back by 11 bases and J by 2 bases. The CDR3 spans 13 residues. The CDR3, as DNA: TGTGCCTCGACAGGGCGAATCACCTACGAGCAGTACTTC. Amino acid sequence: CASTGRITYEQYF.

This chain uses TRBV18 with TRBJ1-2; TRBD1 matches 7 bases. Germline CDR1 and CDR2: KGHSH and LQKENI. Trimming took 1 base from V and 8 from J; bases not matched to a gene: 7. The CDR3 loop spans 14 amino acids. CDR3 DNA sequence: TGTGCCAGCTCACCACAGTTCGAAGGGGGCGGCTACACCTTC. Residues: CASSPQFEGGGYTF.

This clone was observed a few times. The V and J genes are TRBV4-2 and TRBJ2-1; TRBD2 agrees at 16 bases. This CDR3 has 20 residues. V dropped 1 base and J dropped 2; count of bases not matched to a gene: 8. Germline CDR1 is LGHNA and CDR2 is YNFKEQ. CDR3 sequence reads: CASSQAGTSGGASPYNEQFF. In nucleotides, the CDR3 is TGTGCCAGCAGCCAAGCCGGGACTAGCGGGGGGGCCAGCCCCTACAATGAGCAGTTCTTC.

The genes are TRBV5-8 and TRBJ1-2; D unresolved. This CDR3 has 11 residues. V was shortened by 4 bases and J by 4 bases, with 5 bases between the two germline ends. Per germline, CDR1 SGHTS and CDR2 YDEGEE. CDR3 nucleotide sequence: TGTGCCAGCAGCCCTTTCTATGGCTACACCTTC. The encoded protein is CASSPFYGYTF. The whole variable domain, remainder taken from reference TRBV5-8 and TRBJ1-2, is EAGVTQSPTHLIKTRGQQATLRCSPISGHTSVYWYQQALGLGLQFLLWYDEGEERNRGNFPPRFSGRQFPNYSSELNVNALELEDSALYLCASSPFYGYTFGSGTRLTVV.

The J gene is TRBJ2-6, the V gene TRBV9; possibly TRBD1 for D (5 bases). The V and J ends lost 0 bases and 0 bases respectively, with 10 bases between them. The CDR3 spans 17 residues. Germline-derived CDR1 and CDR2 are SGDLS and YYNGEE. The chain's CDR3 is CASSVGGLNSGANVLTF. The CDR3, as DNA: TGTGCCAGCAGCGTAGGGGGCCTCAACTCTGGGGCCAACGTCCTGACTTTC.

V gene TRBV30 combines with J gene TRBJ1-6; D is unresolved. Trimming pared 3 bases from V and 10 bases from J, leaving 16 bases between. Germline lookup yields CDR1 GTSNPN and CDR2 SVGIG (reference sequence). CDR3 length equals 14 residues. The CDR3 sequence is CAWSPGRGGSPLHF. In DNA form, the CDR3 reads TGTGCCTGGAGCCCCGGCCGCGGTGGATCACCCCTCCACTTT. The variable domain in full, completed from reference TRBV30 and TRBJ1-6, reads SQTIHQWPATLVQPVGSPLSLECTVEGTSNPNLYWYRQAAGRGLQLLFYSVGIGQISSEVPQNLSASRPQDRQFILSSKKLLLSDSGFYLCAWSPGRGGSPLHFGNGTRLTVT.

CDR3 nucleotide sequence: TGCGCCAGCAGCTTGGGGGCAGGTTTAGAGTGGAATGGCTACACCTTC. Translation gives CASSLGAGLEWNGYTF. The chain uses TRBV5-1 and TRBJ1-2, with D uncertain. The V and J ends lost 0 bases and 6 bases respectively, with 18 bases between them. CDR1 and CDR2 (germline): SGHRS, YFSETQ. The CDR3 runs to 16 residues.

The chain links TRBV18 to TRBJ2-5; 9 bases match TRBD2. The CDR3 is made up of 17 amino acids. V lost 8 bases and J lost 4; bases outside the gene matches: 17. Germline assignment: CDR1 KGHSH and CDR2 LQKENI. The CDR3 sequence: CASRRSSSGSVGETQYF. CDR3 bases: TGTGCCAGCCGGCGCTCAAGTAGCGGGAGTGTCGGAGAGACCCAGTACTTC. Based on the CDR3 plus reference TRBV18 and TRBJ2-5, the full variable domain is NAGVMQNPRHLVRRRGQEARLRCSPMKGHSHVYWYRQLPEEGLKFMVYLQKENIIDESGMPKERFSAEFPKEGPSILRIQQVVRGDSAAYFCASRRSSSGSVGETQYFGPGTRLLVL.

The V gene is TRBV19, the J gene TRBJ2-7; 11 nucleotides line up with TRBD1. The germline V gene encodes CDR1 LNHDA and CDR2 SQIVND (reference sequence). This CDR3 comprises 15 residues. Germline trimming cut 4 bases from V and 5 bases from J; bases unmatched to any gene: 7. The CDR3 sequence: CASSTTGTGGNEQYF. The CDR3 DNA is TGTGCCAGTAGTACAACCGGGACAGGGGGAAACGAGCAGTACTTC.

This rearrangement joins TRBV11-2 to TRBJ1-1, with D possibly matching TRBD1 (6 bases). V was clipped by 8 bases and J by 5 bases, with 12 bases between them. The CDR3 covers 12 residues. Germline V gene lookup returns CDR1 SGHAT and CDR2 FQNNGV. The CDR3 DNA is TGTGCCAGCTTGGGGGCTTATACTGAAGCTTTCTTT. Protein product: CASLGAYTEAFF.

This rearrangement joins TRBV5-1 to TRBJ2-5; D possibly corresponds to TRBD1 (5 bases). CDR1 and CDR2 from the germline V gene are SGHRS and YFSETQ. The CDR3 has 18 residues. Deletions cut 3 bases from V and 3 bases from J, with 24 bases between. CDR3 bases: TGCGCCAGCAGCTCCGCCTTTTACAGACAGTCTCAGAAAGAGACCCAGTACTTC. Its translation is CASSSAFYRQSQKETQYF.

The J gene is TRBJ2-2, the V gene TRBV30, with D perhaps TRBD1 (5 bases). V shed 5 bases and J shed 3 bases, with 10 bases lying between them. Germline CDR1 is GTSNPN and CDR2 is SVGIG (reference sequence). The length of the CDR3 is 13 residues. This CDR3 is CAWGGRDTGELFF. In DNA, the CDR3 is TGTGCCTGGGGTGGCAGGGACACCGGGGAGCTGTTTTTT.

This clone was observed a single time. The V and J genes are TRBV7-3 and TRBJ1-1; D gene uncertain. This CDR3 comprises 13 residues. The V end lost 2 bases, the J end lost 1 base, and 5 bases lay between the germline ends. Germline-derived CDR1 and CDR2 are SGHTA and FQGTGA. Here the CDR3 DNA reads TGTGCCAGCAGCTTAGGCAAGAACACTGAAGCTTTCTTT. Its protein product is CASSLGKNTEAFF.

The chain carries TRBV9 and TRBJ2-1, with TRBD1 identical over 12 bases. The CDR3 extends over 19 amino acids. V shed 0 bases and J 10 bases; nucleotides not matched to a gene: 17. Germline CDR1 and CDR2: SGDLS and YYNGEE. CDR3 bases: TGTGCCAGCAGCGTAGCTCTGGTCCAGGGACAGGGGGCCTCTGGGGAGCAGTTCTTC. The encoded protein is CASSVALVQGQGASGEQFF. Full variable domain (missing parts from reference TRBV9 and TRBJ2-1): DSGVTQTPKHLITATGQRVTLRCSPRSGDLSVYWYQQSLDQGLQFLIQYYNGEERAKGNILERFSAQQFPDLHSELNLSSLELGDSALYFCASSVALVQGQGASGEQFFGPGTRLTVL.

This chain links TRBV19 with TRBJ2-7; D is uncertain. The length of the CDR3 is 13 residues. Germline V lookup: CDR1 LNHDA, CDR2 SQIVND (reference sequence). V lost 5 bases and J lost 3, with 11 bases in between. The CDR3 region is CASSFFSGYEQYF. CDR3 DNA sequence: TGTGCCAGTAGTTTCTTCTCCGGCTACGAGCAGTACTTC.

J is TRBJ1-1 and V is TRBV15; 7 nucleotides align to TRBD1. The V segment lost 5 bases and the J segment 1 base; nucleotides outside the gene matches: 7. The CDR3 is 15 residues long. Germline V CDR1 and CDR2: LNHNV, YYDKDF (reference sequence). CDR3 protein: CATSRRQGPNTEAFF. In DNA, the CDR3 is TGTGCCACCAGCCGCAGACAGGGACCGAACACTGAAGCTTTCTTT.

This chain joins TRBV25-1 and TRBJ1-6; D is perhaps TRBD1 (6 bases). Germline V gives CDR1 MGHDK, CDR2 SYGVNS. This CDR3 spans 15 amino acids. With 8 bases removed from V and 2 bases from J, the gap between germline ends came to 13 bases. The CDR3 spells CASGPGDAYNSPLHF. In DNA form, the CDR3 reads TGTGCCAGCGGCCCAGGGGACGCCTATAATTCACCCCTCCACTTT.